This entry lists 29 T cell receptor beta chains sequenced from one sample in a study of blood T cells in healthy people across ages. Then a second PCR, running roughly 7 to 11 cycles, was carried out with a sample-barcoded 5' primer and a J-beta primer mix. TCRdb analysed the 5' RACE reads with MiXCR anew, one entry per CDR3 protein. Found here are more than 1,000,000 distinct CDR3 sequences, about 25% of them singletons; the top ten hold around 0.7%. These data are also associated with another study on T cells of mothers and their children.

The source material was blood. The origin of the receptors is a girl aged 2 to 10 in good health.

J is TRBJ2-7 and V is TRBV29-1, with TRBD1 matching 8 bases. This CDR3 contains 13 residues. The germline V gene encodes CDR1 SQVTM and CDR2 ANQGSEA. V trimming: 0 bases; J trimming: 7 bases; junction bases outside the gene matches: 5. The CDR3 loop reads CSVEDGTGGEQYF. The CDR3 DNA is TGCAGCGTTGAAGACGGGACAGGAGGAGAGCAGTACTTC.

This chain connects TRBV20-1 to TRBJ2-1; 7 nucleotides align to TRBD2. V lost 0 bases, J lost 7 bases, and 12 bases stayed unmatched. CDR3 length equals 16 residues. Germline lookup yields CDR1 DFQATT and CDR2 SNEGSKA (reference sequence). The CDR3 DNA is TGCAGTGCTAGAGATCTTGCGGGAGTGGTATTGAATGAGCAGTTCTTC. It yields the protein CSARDLAGVVLNEQFF.

The table lists this clonotype with a few counts. The chain joins TRBV7-9 to TRBJ2-1; D is possibly TRBD1 or TRBD2 (7 bases each). V lost 3 bases and J lost 7, with 16 bases in between. Germline V gene data show CDR1 as SEHNR and CDR2 as FQNEAQ (reference sequence). The CDR3 has 15 residues. The CDR3 DNA follows: TGTGCCAGCAGCTTTTACCGACAGGGAGGGAATGAGCAGTTCTTC. This encodes CASSFYRQGGNEQFF.

This clonotype turned up a few times. This rearrangement joins TRBV7-9 to TRBJ2-2; weak D call: TRBD2 (5 bases). The CDR3 runs to 17 residues. Per the germline V gene, CDR1 is SEHNR and CDR2 is FQNEAQ (reference sequence). Trimming pared 5 bases from V and 4 bases from J, leaving 20 bases between. The CDR3 DNA sequence: TGTGCCAGCAGCATGATAGCGTTGCAGGTCACCACCGGGGAGCTGTTTTTT. Encoded protein: CASSMIALQVTTGELFF.

This clonotype turned up a few times. At one end the junction does not follow the germline gene, possibly because of a read error. The chain employs TRBV4-2 and TRBJ1-1; 9 bases align to TRBD1. This CDR3 has 15 amino acids. Germline loops: CDR1 LGHNA, CDR2 YNFKEQ. This chain's CDR3 is CASSQTYRGREPTLF. The CDR3 nucleotides are TGTGCCAGCAGCCAAACCTACAGGGGGCGAGAACCTACATTGTTT.

This rearrangement joins TRBV9 to TRBJ1-2, with D perhaps matching TRBD1 (5 bases). The V end lost 5 bases, the J end lost 8 bases, and 19 bases lay between the germline ends. CDR3 size: 14 residues. CDR1 and CDR2 from the germline V gene are SGDLS and YYNGEE. As DNA, the CDR3 is TGTGCCAGCAGTTCGGGGGGAGCAGGCAGGGGCTACACCTTC. Translating it yields CASSSGGAGRGYTF.

In its sample, this clonotype was seen a few times. The J gene is TRBJ2-7, the V gene TRBV15; no clear D gene. The CDR3 runs to 14 residues. Germline CDR1 and CDR2: LNHNV and YYDKDF (reference sequence). Trimming removed 2 bases at V and 6 bases at J, with 14 bases between. CDR3: CATSRPGPSGEQYF. The DNA of the CDR3 is TGTGCCACCAGCAGACCGGGCCCCTCGGGCGAGCAGTACTTC. The full variable domain, rest sourced from reference TRBV15 and TRBJ2-7, is DAMVIQNPRYQVTQFGKPVTLSCSQTLNHNVMYWYQQKSSQAPKLLFHYYDKDFNNEADTPDNFQSRRPNTSFCFLDIRSPGLGDTAMYLCATSRPGPSGEQYFGPGTRLTVT.

The J gene is TRBJ1-3, the V gene TRBV4-3; D uncertain. The CDR3 contains 15 residues. V was cut by 0 bases and J by 0 bases, with 6 bases left in between. CDR1 and CDR2 (germline): LGHNA, YSLEER. Written as DNA, the CDR3 is TGCGCCAGCAGCCAAGATACGAACTCTGGAAACACCATATATTTT. It translates to CASSQDTNSGNTIYF.

The rearrangement links TRBV21-1 to TRBJ2-5. TRBV21-1 is marked as a pseudogene. This CDR3 has 14 amino acids. The CDR3 DNA reads as TGTGCCAGCAGCAAAGCCGGAGTAAAAGAGACCCAGTACTTC. As protein: CASSKAGVKETQYF.

This clonotype was counted between two and nine times. The rearrangement uses TRBV6-1 and TRBJ2-1, with TRBD2 as a possible D gene (5 bases). Germline-derived CDR1 and CDR2 are MNHNS and SASEGT. The CDR3 length is 15 residues. Trimming pared 9 bases from V and 6 bases from J, leaving 21 bases between. The CDR3 DNA follows: TGTGCCAGTATGGGAAGAAGCTACGGACTCAATGAGCAGTTCTTC. Its translation is CASMGRSYGLNEQFF.

There are a few counts of this clonotype. The chain combines TRBV10-3 with TRBJ2-3, with D possibly TRBD2 on 6 matching bases. The CDR3 is made up of 11 amino acids. CDR1 is ENHRY, CDR2 SYGVKD, per germline. Trimming shortened V by 11 bases and J by 2 bases, and 8 bases separated the two germline ends. Written as DNA, the CDR3 is TGTGCCGTAGCGGACACAGATACGCAGTATTTT. Its translation: CAVADTDTQYF.

This clonotype was detected a few times. The chain combines TRBV12-3 or TRBV12-4 with TRBJ2-5; 8 bases are shared with TRBD2. This CDR3 comprises 15 residues. V was pared by 5 bases and J by 5 bases, with 10 bases of the junction left unmatched. The CDR3 protein is CASSPNREGGETQYF. Written as DNA, the CDR3 is TGTGCCAGCAGTCCGAACCGGGAGGGGGGTGAGACCCAGTACTTC.

The CDR3 sequence: CASSLPPSYETQYF. The DNA for the CDR3 is TGTGCCAGCAGCTTACCACCCAGTTACGAGACCCAGTACTTC. The chain couples TRBV7-2 to TRBJ2-5; D unclear. The V end lost 2 bases, the J end lost 5 bases, and 12 bases lay between the germline ends. The CDR3 consists of 14 residues. Per germline, CDR1 SGHTA and CDR2 FQGNSA.

This clonotype was picked up one time. The chain links TRBV3-1 to TRBJ2-2; D gene unclear. The CDR3 consists of 14 residues. CDR1 and CDR2 (germline): LGHDT, YNNKEL (reference sequence). Deletions cut 4 bases from V and 6 bases from J, with 12 bases between. The CDR3 DNA reads as TGTGCCAGCAGCCTAGTCAGTGCGGCCGGGGAGCTGTTTTTT. It translates to CASSLVSAAGELFF.

For this clonotype: At one of its ends the junction is not consistent with the germline gene, which may arise from a read error. The genes are TRBV7-7 and TRBJ2-2; D is perhaps TRBD2 (5 bases). The CDR3 sequence is 18 residues long. In germline, CDR1 is SSHAT, CDR2 FNYEAQ (reference sequence). The CDR3 here is CASSLSFGPGRDTGELFF. CDR3 in DNA: TGTGCTAGCAGCTTAAGTTTCGGTCCGGGGAGAGACACCGGGGAGCTGTTTTTT.

This clonotype appeared a few times. The V gene is TRBV18, the J gene TRBJ2-7; D might be TRBD2 (5 bases). CDR3 length: 15 residues. In germline, CDR1 is KGHSH, CDR2 LQKENI. V was cut by 4 bases and J by 0 bases, with 13 bases left in between. CDR3 nucleotides: TGTGCCAGCTCACTCGGGGTTCCGAGCTCCTACGAGCAGTACTTC. The encoded protein is CASSLGVPSSYEQYF.

J is TRBJ2-3 and V is TRBV29-1; 12 nucleotides match TRBD2. Germline CDR1 SQVTM, CDR2 ANQGSEA. CDR3 length equals 15 residues. V lost 6 bases, J lost 4 bases, and 8 bases stayed unmatched. The CDR3 protein is CSVETSGRSPDTQYF. CDR3 coding DNA: TGCAGCGTCGAAACTAGCGGGAGGTCCCCAGATACGCAGTATTTT.

This sequence joins TRBV27 and TRBJ2-7, with D possibly matching TRBD1 (6 bases). Germline CDR1 and CDR2: MNHEY and SMNVEV (reference sequence). Deletions cut 8 bases from V and 4 bases from J, with 15 bases between. CDR3 length: 13 residues. Written as DNA, the CDR3 is TGTGCCAGCGGGGCTAAACAGGGATACGAGCAGTACTTC. Translated, it gives CASGAKQGYEQYF.

This sequence joins TRBV28 and TRBJ2-1; D remains ambiguous. The DNA end favors TRBJ2-7, so the J call may be wrong. Germline assignment: CDR1 MDHEN and CDR2 SYDVKM. The CDR3 contains 13 residues. For the CDR3, the DNA is TGTGCCAGCAGTTTCCCGAATTCCTACGAGCAGTACTTC. Translated: CASSFPNSYEQYF.

The V gene is TRBV20-1, the J gene TRBJ1-2; D is unresolved. The V and J ends lost 3 bases and 8 bases respectively, with 13 bases between them. The germline V gene has CDR1 DFQATT and CDR2 SNEGSKA (reference sequence). The CDR3 sequence is 12 residues long. The CDR3 DNA is TGCAGTGCTAGTTCTGGGAGTGGAGGCTACACCTTC. Its translation: CSASSGSGGYTF.

The CDR3 reads CASSSLYSYNEQFF. CDR3 DNA: TGTGCCAGCAGTTCCCTATACTCCTACAATGAGCAGTTCTTC. J is TRBJ2-1 and V is TRBV28; no clear D. The CDR3 totals 14 residues. Germline V gene data show CDR1 as MDHEN and CDR2 as SYDVKM. With 4 bases removed from V and 0 bases from J, the gap between germline ends came to 7 bases.

V and J are TRBV28 and TRBJ1-5; the D gene is possibly TRBD1 (5 bases). The CDR3 is 13 residues long. V lost 7 bases and J 2 bases, leaving 9 bases between the germline ends. The germline CDR1 and CDR2 sequences are MDHEN and SYDVKM. The DNA for the CDR3 is TGTGCCAGCACCCAGACAGGCAATCAGCCCCAGCATTTT. Encoded protein: CASTQTGNQPQHF.

The chain joins TRBV2 to TRBJ1-5, with no clear D. The V end was cut by 6 bases, the J end by 4 bases, with 10 bases between. The CDR3 loop spans 13 amino acids. Germline V gives CDR1 SNHLY, CDR2 FYNNEI. The CDR3 loop reads CASRDLGNQPQHF. As DNA, the CDR3 is TGTGCCAGCAGGGATTTGGGTAATCAGCCCCAGCATTTT. Full variable domain (remainder filled in from reference TRBV2 and TRBJ1-5): EPEVTQTPSHQVTQMGQEVILRCVPISNHLYFYWYRQILGQKVEFLVSFYNNEISEKSEIFDDQFSVERPDGSNFTLKIRSTKLEDSAMYFCASRDLGNQPQHFGDGTRLSIL.

This clonotype has a handful of counts. The CDR3 DNA reads TGTGCCAGCAGTTTCAGGCCCTCAGGTGCCGGGGAGCTGTTTTTT. Translation gives CASSFRPSGAGELFF. The rearrangement joins TRBV12-3 or TRBV12-4 to TRBJ2-2; D not resolved. The CDR3 loop spans 15 amino acids. V lost 3 bases, J lost 6 bases, and 14 bases lay in between.

This clonotype was counted only a few times. The rearrangement joins TRBV15 to TRBJ1-2; D remains unclear. Germline values: CDR1 LNHNV, CDR2 YYDKDF (reference sequence). V lost 8 bases and J lost 8, with 18 bases in between. There are 13 residues in the CDR3. The CDR3 here is CATSRTLREGYTF. The CDR3 nucleotides are TGTGCCACCTCCCGGACCCTAAGGGAAGGCTACACCTTC.

Here the CDR3 reads CASSVAAGTGVFTEAFF. In DNA, the CDR3 is TGTGCCAGCAGCGTCGCAGCTGGGACAGGGGTATTCACTGAAGCTTTCTTT. The V call is TRBV7-8, the J call TRBJ1-1; TRBD1 matches at 10 bases. Per germline, CDR1 SGHVS and CDR2 FQNEAQ. Trimming took 5 bases from V and 4 from J; bases not matched to a gene: 13. CDR3 size: 17 residues.

The CDR3 sequence: CASSYYGQGGGEQYF. CDR3 sequence (DNA): TGTGCCAGCAGTTACTACGGACAGGGTGGTGGCGAGCAGTACTTC. The genes are TRBV6-2 or TRBV6-3 and TRBJ2-5; 8 bases agree with TRBD1. The J call may be in error: the DNA end matches TRBJ2-7 better. Germline CDR1 and CDR2: MNHEY and SVGEGT. CDR3 length equals 15 residues.

The chain couples TRBV5-1 to TRBJ2-1; TRBD1 matches 7 bases. This CDR3 is built from 14 residues. The germline CDR1 and CDR2 sequences are SGHRS and YFSETQ. Trimming at V came to 5 bases and at J to 9 bases, leaving 11 bases not matched to a gene. The CDR3 bases are TGCGCCAGCAGTTTTGACAGGGTTAATATTGAGCAGTTCTTC. Translated: CASSFDRVNIEQFF.

The J gene is TRBJ1-4, the V gene TRBV5-4, with a possible D match to TRBD1 (6 bases). Germline CDR1 and CDR2: SGHNT and YYREEE (reference sequence). The V end lost 0 bases, the J end lost 5 bases, and 17 bases lay between the germline ends. The CDR3 runs to 17 residues. The CDR3 region is CASSLAGKTRGNEKLFF. For the CDR3, the DNA is TGTGCCAGCAGCTTGGCCGGGAAGACAAGGGGGAATGAAAAACTGTTTTTT.